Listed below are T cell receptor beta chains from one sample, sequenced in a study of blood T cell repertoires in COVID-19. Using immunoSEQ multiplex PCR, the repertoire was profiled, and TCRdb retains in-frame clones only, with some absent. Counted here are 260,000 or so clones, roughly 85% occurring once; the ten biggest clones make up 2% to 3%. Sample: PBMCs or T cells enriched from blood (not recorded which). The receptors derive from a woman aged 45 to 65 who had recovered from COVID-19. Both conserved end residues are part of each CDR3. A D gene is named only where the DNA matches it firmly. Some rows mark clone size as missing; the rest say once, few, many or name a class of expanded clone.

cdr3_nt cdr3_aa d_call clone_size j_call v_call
TGTGCCAGCAGCTTAGCATACCGCGCAGGGGAGCAGTTCTTC CASSLAYRAGEQFF - - TRBJ2-1 TRBV7-2
TGTGCCAGCAGGAGAGACAGGGGCCAAGAGACCCAGTACTTC CASRRDRGQETQYF TRBD1 - TRBJ2-5 TRBV5-4
TGTGCCAGCAGCTTCCCCGGGACAGGGGGTCGAGGGAACTATGGCTACACCTTC CASSFPGTGGRGNYGYTF TRBD1 - TRBJ1-2 TRBV11-2
TGTGCCAGTAGAGAGGGTTTTGGCTACACCTTC CASREGFGYTF - many TRBJ1-2 TRBV19
TGTGCCAGCAGGGAGATGGACAGGCGAGCTAACTATGGCTACACCTTC CASREMDRRANYGYTF TRBD1 - TRBJ1-2 TRBV28
TGTGCCAGCAGACAGGGGGGCTACGAGCAGTACTTC CASRQGGYEQYF TRBD1 - TRBJ2-7 TRBV6-5
TGCGCCAGCAGCCGATTACCAGGGGAGGGTGAAGCTTTCTTT CASSRLPGEGEAFF - once TRBJ1-1 TRBV5-1
TGTGCCAGCAGTTTGCGCTACGGGGAGCAGTACTTC CASSLRYGEQYF - - TRBJ2-7 TRBV28
TGTGCCAGCAGCACAAACAGGGTCTCTGGAAACACCATATATTTT CASSTNRVSGNTIYF - many TRBJ1-3 TRBV9
TGCGCCAGCAGTCAGGACAGGGCCGAGCAGTACTTC CASSQDRAEQYF TRBD1 - TRBJ2-7 TRBV5-1
TGTGCCAGCAGCGCGCCGGCGGGCACCACAGATACGCAGTATTTT CASSAPAGTTDTQYF - - TRBJ2-3 TRBV9
TGTGCCAGCAGTCTGGACAGTAACTATGGCTACACCTTC CASSLDSNYGYTF - - TRBJ1-2 TRBV5-4
TGTGCCAGCAGCTTAGAGGGACAGGGATTGGGCGGCTACACCTTC CASSLEGQGLGGYTF TRBD1 - TRBJ1-2 TRBV11-2
TGTGCCAGCAGTGAACGTTTGAGTAGCAATCAGCCCCAGCATTTT CASSERLSSNQPQHF - - TRBJ1-5 TRBV2